This T cell receptor beta chain originates from a study of technical replicates of blood from several donors. Germline V gene lookup returns CDR1 SEHNR and CDR2 FQNEAQ (reference sequence). The CDR3 totals 17 residues. V lost 2 bases, J lost 4 bases, and 20 bases lay in between. Here immunoSEQ multiplex PCR was the method, and the copy in TCRdb shows in-frame clones only, minus some. The sample shows approximately 70,000 clones, approximately 96% of them seen only once. The source is a human donor in good health. This chain links TRBV7-9 with TRBJ1-1, with a weak D call TRBD1 (6 bases). The specimen was T cells isolated from PBMCs. CDR3 in DNA: TGTGCCAGCAGCTTATCAGGGGCCCTCTTCATGAGCACTGAAGCTTTCTTT. Translating gives CASSLSGALFMSTEAFF.